A single sample is the source of the 12 T cell receptor beta chains below, sequenced in a study of T cells and copy number aberrations in small-cell lung cancer. Some clones are missing from TCRdb's copy, which holds only in-frame ones; the method was immunoSEQ multiplex PCR. Of several thousand clones detected, about four fifths appear once; the ten largest clones hold roughly 4.5%. The source material was normal tissue next to the tumor. These receptors all stem from a woman between 45 and 60 years old with small cell lung cancer.

The V and J genes are TRBV27 and TRBJ1-5, with D perhaps matching TRBD1 (5 bases). The CDR3 runs 15 residues. The V end lost 4 bases, the J end lost 4 bases, and 14 bases lay between the germline ends. Germline V gives CDR1 MNHEY, CDR2 SMNVEV (reference sequence). The CDR3 nucleotides are TGTGCCAGCAGTTCAACGACAGTCCTTAATCAGCCCCAGCATTTT. Encoded protein: CASSSTTVLNQPQHF.

The chain carries TRBV6-6 and TRBJ1-1, with a tentative D call TRBD1 (6 bases). Germline V gene lookup returns CDR1 MNHNY and CDR2 SVGAGI (reference sequence). The CDR3 has 14 amino acids. V was shortened by 2 bases and J by 11 bases, with 18 bases between the two germline ends. The CDR3 nucleotides read TGTGCCAGCAGTTACGATCCGGGGGCGGTCGGTGCTTTCTTT. Amino acids: CASSYDPGAVGAFF.

The chain is built from TRBV7-9 and TRBJ2-7; D remains unclear. V was cut by 2 bases and J by 6 bases, with 5 bases left in between. CDR3 length: 11 amino acids. CDR1 and CDR2 from the germline V gene are SEHNR and FQNEAQ (reference sequence). CDR3 region: CASSLISEQYF. CDR3 DNA: TGTGCCAGCAGCTTAATCTCCGAGCAGTACTTC.

The gene calls are TRBV6-5 and TRBJ2-3; no clear D. Trimming removed 0 bases from V and 5 bases from J, with 6 bases in between. This CDR3 region has 13 residues. Germline CDR1 reads MNHEY; CDR2 reads SVGAGI. The CDR3 nucleotides are TGTGCCAGCAGTTACTCCCGAGAAGATACGCAGTATTTT. Its protein product is CASSYSREDTQYF.

This rearrangement joins TRBV10-3 to TRBJ1-1; 10 bases match TRBD1. V trimming: 8 bases; J trimming: 6 bases; junction bases outside the gene matches: 3. The CDR3 consists of 12 residues. Germline CDR1 ENHRY, CDR2 SYGVKD. This CDR3 is CAIGQGGAEAFF. The CDR3 DNA reads as TGTGCCATCGGACAGGGGGGGGCTGAAGCTTTCTTT.

The V and J genes are TRBV2 and TRBJ1-1; D remains unclear. V gave up 6 bases and J gave up 5 bases, with 13 bases separating them. Germline values: CDR1 SNHLY, CDR2 FYNNEI. The CDR3 is made up of 13 amino acids. CDR3 sequence: CASSDSGRTEAFF. The CDR3 DNA reads TGTGCCAGCAGCGATTCAGGAAGAACTGAAGCTTTCTTT.

This chain uses TRBV7-2 with TRBJ2-5, with D unclear. The V gene lost 0 bases and the J gene lost 2 bases, with 4 bases spanning the gap. CDR1 and CDR2 from the germline V gene are SGHTA and FQGNSA. The CDR3 spans 13 residues. This CDR3 is CASSLAHQETQYF. The CDR3 DNA reads as TGTGCCAGCAGCTTAGCACATCAAGAGACCCAGTACTTC.

The rearrangement joins TRBV5-1 to TRBJ2-5; tentative D call: TRBD1 (8 bases). Germline V gene sequence: CDR1 SGHRS, CDR2 YFSETQ. The CDR3 is 18 residues long. V lost 4 bases, J lost 2 bases, and 24 bases lay in between. The CDR3 loop reads CASSRTGMAGAVQETQYF. For the CDR3, the DNA is TGCGCCAGCAGCAGGACAGGGATGGCGGGAGCCGTACAAGAGACCCAGTACTTC.

The J gene is TRBJ1-5, the V gene TRBV28; 7 bases match TRBD1. CDR1 MDHEN and CDR2 SYDVKM come from the germline V gene. Germline trimming cut 7 bases from V and 3 bases from J; bases unmatched to any gene: 6. This CDR3 has 14 residues. DNA for the CDR3: TGTGCCAGCACCCTGGGACAGTTCAATCAGCCCCAGCATTTT. Its protein product is CASTLGQFNQPQHF.

Concerning this clone: The sample contains more than one DNA sequence encoding this CDR3. CDR3 coding DNA: TGCGCCAGCAGCCAGAGCCGGCTAGCGGGAGGACCAAAAAACATTCAGTACTTC. Protein product: CASSQSRLAGGPKNIQYF. This rearrangement joins TRBV4-1 to TRBJ2-4, with TRBD2 matching 11 bases. Germline-derived CDR1 and CDR2 are MGHRA and YSYEKL. The V and J ends lost 3 bases and 4 bases, in that order; junction bases with no gene match: 11. The CDR3 runs 18 residues.

A few counts support this clone. The chain recombines TRBV30 with TRBJ1-1; weak D call: TRBD1 (6 bases). Trimming shortened V by 4 bases and J by 4 bases, and 10 bases separated the two germline ends. Germline V CDR1 and CDR2: GTSNPN, SVGIG (reference sequence). The CDR3 consists of 12 residues. In nucleotides, the CDR3 is TGTGCCTGGACAGGGGTTGGCACTGAAGCTTTCTTT. This encodes CAWTGVGTEAFF.

This clone was seen a few times. The rearrangement links TRBV5-1 to TRBJ1-1, with D perhaps matching TRBD1 (5 bases). CDR3 length: 13 amino acids. V was pared by 7 bases and J by 11 bases, with 21 bases between. Per the germline V gene, CDR1 is SGHRS and CDR2 is YFSETQ. CDR3 sequence reads: CASSDSLEIRAFF. The CDR3 region has the DNA TGCGCCAGCTCCGACAGCCTAGAGATCAGGGCTTTCTTT.